The source of this T cell receptor beta chain is a study of T-cell reconstitution after alpha-beta-depleted transplantation in children. Trimming removed 5 bases from V and 3 bases from J; junction bases left unmatched: 3. Per germline, CDR1 SGHRS and CDR2 YFSETQ. This CDR3 spans 13 amino acids. Researchers prepared the TCRbeta library using unique molecular identifiers, the study reports. A single record per CDR3 protein comes from TCRdb applying MiXCR to the PCR reads. In the table there are about 610,000 distinct CDR3 sequences, approximately 10% of which are singletons. The source was PBMCs from the stem cell graft donor, collected from the stem cell graft. The chain joins TRBV5-1 to TRBJ2-7; the match to TRBD2 covers 9 bases. This receptor was identified in a human donor who donated a stem cell graft to a child with acute myeloid leukemia. CDR3 region: CASRPSGNYEQYF. DNA of the CDR3: TGCGCCAGCAGGCCTAGCGGGAACTACGAGCAGTACTTC.